The 4 T cell receptor beta chains presented below share a single source sample, sequenced in a study of glioma-infiltrating T cells. Using RNA template, CDR3s of TCR alpha and beta were amplified with iRepertoire arm-PCR. TCRdb used MiXCR to reprocess the multiplex PCR reads, holding one entry per CDR3 protein. The sample lists 400,000 or so distinct CDR3 sequences; roughly two fifths were seen once. Source material: glioma tissue, nonneoplastic brain tissue, or PBMCs (not recorded which). All receptors derive from a human donor with low-grade glioma or glioblastoma, undergoing nonglioma brain surgery, or in good health (not recorded which).

The chain is built from TRBV6-2 or TRBV6-3 and TRBJ2-1, with D hard to call. Trimming pared 0 bases from V and 4 bases from J, leaving 16 bases between. This CDR3 comprises 17 residues. Germline V gene lookup returns CDR1 MNHEY and CDR2 SVGEGT. CDR3: CASSYSKVGPRYNEQFF. The DNA of the CDR3 is TGTGCCAGCAGTTACTCGAAGGTCGGCCCAAGATACAATGAGCAGTTCTTC.

This sequence joins TRBV5-1 and TRBJ1-2; tentative D call: TRBD1 (6 bases). The V end was cut by 3 bases, the J end by 4 bases, with 16 bases between. The germline CDR1 and CDR2 sequences are SGHRS and YFSETQ. The CDR3 consists of 15 residues. The CDR3 loop is CASSSLVQGGYGYTF. The CDR3 DNA sequence: TGCGCCAGCAGCTCGCTCGTACAGGGAGGCTATGGCTACACCTTC.

Notes on this clonotype: Just one base apart from a much larger clone, this may be a read error. The chain uses TRBV6-9 and TRBJ2-1; 9 bases map to TRBD2. Germline-derived CDR1 and CDR2 are MNHGY and SVAAGI. The CDR3 length is 15 residues. V gave up 4 bases and J gave up 10 bases; unmatched junction bases: 11. As DNA, the CDR3 is TGTGCCAGCAGTTTACTGAGGCGGGAGGGGTACGAGCAGTTCTTC. It is translated as CASSLLRREGYEQFF.

As regards this clonotype: A much bigger clone sits one base away, suggesting this may be a read error. This sequence joins TRBV6-1 and TRBJ1-1; maybe TRBD1 (5 bases). Germline V lookup: CDR1 MNHNS, CDR2 SASEGT. CDR3 length: 13 residues. Written as DNA, the CDR3 is TGTGCCAGCAGTCCGGGACTGAACACTGAAGATTTCTTT. It translates to CASSPGLNTEDFF.